This T cell receptor (beta chain) was sequenced in a study of blood T cell repertoires in COVID-19. Study-wide context: COVID-19 samples collected from the United States, Italy and Spain covered acute and convalescent phases. PBMCs, B-cell-depleted T cells, or T cells were the source of the cDNA or gDNA that made up the material.

How the authors handled the data: Estimates of nucleated cell counts were drawn from the amplification of reference gene primers. TCRdb keeps only in-frame clones here, not all; method: immunoSEQ multiplex PCR. V and J calls and clone size are copied from that table; D and trimming were computed from the DNA. The data contain tens of thousands of clones, 86% of them singletons. CDR1 SGDLS and CDR2 YYNGEE come from the germline V gene. V trimming: 0 bases; J trimming: 3 bases; junction bases outside the gene matches: 5. The CDR3 covers 16 residues. The genes are TRBV9 and TRBJ2-5; 10 bases agree with TRBD2. Material for sequencing was peripheral blood. This TCR was recovered from a man between 60 and 70 years old with active or convalescent COVID-19. CDR3 in DNA: TGTGCCAGCAGCGTAGGGTTTACTAGCGGGGAAGAGACCCAGTACTTC. This sequence encodes CASSVGFTSGEETQYF.